The entry below describes one T cell receptor (beta chain). V lost 2 bases and J lost 5, with 13 bases in between. Germline V CDR1 and CDR2: MNHEY, SMNVEV (reference sequence). CDR3 length equals 14 residues. The entry originates in a study of blood T cell repertoires in COVID-19. For the study at large: COVID-19 samples, acute and convalescent, were from the United States, Italy and Spain. T cells, B-cell-depleted T cells, or PBMCs supplied cDNA or gDNA.

Methods used by the authors: The assay estimated nucleated cells by amplifying reference gene primers. The table came from immunoSEQ multiplex PCR; TCRdb's copy has only in-frame clones and leaves some out. V and J calls and clone size follow that table, whereas D and trimming were derived from the DNA. In the table there are 25,000 to 30,000 clones, approximately 76% of which are singletons. The rearrangement links TRBV27 to TRBJ2-7; D is perhaps TRBD1 (6 bases). The specimen sequenced was peripheral blood. This clonotype originated in a man aged 70-80 years with acute or convalescent COVID-19. CDR3 loop: CASSLIRGAHEQYF. The CDR3 DNA is TGTGCCAGCAGTTTAATCAGGGGTGCCCACGAGCAGTACTTC.